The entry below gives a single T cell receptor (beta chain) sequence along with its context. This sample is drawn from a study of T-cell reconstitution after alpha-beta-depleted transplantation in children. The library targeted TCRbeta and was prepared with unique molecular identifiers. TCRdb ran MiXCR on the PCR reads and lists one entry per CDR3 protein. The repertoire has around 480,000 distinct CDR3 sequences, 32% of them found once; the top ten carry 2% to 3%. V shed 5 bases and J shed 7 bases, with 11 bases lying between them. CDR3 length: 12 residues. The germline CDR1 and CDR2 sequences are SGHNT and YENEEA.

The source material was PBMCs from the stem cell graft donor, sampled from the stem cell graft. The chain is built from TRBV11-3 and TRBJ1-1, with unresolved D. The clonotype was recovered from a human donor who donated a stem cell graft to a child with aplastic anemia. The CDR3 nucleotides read TGTGCCAGCAGCGCCGGGAGAAATGAAGCTTTCTTT. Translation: CASSAGRNEAFF.